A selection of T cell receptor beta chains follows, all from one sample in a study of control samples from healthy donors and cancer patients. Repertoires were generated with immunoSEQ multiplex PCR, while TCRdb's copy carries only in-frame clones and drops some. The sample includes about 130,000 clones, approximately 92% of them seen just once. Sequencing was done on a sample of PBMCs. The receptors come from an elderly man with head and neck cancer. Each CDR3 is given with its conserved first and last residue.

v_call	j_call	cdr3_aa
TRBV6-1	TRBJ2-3	CASATRDTQYF
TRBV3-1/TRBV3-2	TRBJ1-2	CASSNGNYGYTF
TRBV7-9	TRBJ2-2	CASIADRGRTGELFF
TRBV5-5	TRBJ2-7	CASSLVLVAYEQYF
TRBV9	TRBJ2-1	CASSVGLAGYNEQFF
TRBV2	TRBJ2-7	CASSEVREDLYEQYF
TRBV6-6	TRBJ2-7	CASSFGDPYEQYF
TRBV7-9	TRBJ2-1	CASSQNSVEQFF
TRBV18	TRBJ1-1	CASSPPAGMNTEAFF
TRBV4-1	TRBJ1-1	CASRRGQGVTNTEAFF
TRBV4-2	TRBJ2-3	CASRQKAGTDTQYF
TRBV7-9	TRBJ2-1	CASSPNYNEQFF
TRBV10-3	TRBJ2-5	CAIWDQGKTQYF
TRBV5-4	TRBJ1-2	CASSLPLQGLGVNGYTF
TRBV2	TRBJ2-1	CASSEGPIAQFF
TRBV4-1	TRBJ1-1	CASSWNRDRGLNTEAFF
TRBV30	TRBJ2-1	CAWRVSRGGEQFF
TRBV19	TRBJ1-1	CASSHRGMTEAFF
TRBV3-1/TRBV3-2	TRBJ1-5	CASSQTGGANQPQHF
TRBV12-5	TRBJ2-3	CASGIDTSTDTQYF
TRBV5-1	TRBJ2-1	CASSRWESYNEQFF
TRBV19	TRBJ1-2	CASSMTLDTASGGYTF
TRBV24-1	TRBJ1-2	CAILGQNYGYTF
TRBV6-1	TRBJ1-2	CASSEARGGGYTF
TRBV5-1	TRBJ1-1	CASSTQGYEGTEAFF
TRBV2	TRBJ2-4	CASSTVLAGTDLNSQYF
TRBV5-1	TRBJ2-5	CASSWTSGGYQETQYF
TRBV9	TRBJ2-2	CASSVARGPLAGELFF
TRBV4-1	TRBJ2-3	CASSQSDGTGDTQYF
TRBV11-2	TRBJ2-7	CASSLVAALYEQYF
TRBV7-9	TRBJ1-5	CASSLGGGLNQPQHF
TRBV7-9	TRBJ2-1	CASSRSDGTGGDEQFF
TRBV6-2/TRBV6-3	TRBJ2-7	CASSPSSQIPYF
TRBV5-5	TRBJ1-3	CASSIYGNTIYF
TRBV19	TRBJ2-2	CASGTGSFPGELFF
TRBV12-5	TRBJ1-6	CASGLAGSPLHF
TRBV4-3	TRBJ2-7	CASSPGTITYEQYF
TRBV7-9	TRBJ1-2	CASSFGTGGADGYTF
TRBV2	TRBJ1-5	CASSGQGRSNQPQHF
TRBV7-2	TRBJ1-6	CASSLQTGPYSPLHF
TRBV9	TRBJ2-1	CASSPMTSNSYNEQFF
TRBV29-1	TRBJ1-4	CSVGRSTNEKLFF
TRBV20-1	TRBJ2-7	CSAPSGHEQYF
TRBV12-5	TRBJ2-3	CASGWGADTQYF
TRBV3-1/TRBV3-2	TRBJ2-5	CASSRRTGVNVETQYF